These 4 T cell receptor beta chains came from one sample sequenced in a study of T cell repertoires in cytomegalovirus infection. MiXCR was run by TCRdb on the reads, yielding one entry per CDR3 protein. The sample yields some 280,000 distinct CDR3 sequences, approximately 13% seen once. Sequenced input: PBMCs. The receptors here all came from a human donor in good health (CMV status not recorded). Some clones in this sample may be carry-over from other donors' samples.

This clonotype was counted at least ten times. The chain combines TRBV6-6 with TRBJ2-5, with D hard to call. Germline assignment: CDR1 MNHNY and CDR2 SVGAGI (reference sequence). This CDR3 contains 12 residues. Trimming removed 0 bases from V and 2 bases from J, with 1 base in between. For the CDR3, the DNA is TGTGCCAGCAGTTACTCTCAAGAGACCCAGTACTTC. This codes for CASSYSQETQYF.

This clonotype was picked up a small number of times. V is TRBV20-1 and J is TRBJ1-3, with 8 nucleotides matching TRBD1. The CDR3 is 14 residues long. Losses at the gene ends were 6 bases for V and 1 base for J; bases not matched to a gene: 5. Germline V gives CDR1 DFQATT, CDR2 SNEGSKA (reference sequence). CDR3: CSAGGQASGNTIYF. The CDR3 region has the DNA TGCAGTGCCGGGGGACAGGCGTCTGGAAACACCATATATTTT.

This clonotype occurred a few times. V gene TRBV20-1 combines with J gene TRBJ2-3, with TRBD2 matching 7 bases. In germline, CDR1 is DFQATT, CDR2 SNEGSKA (reference sequence). This CDR3 is built from 14 residues. V was clipped by 7 bases and J by 2 bases; unmatched bases: 9. CDR3 in DNA: TGCAGTGGTTCAGCGGGACCTCTCACAGATACGCAGTATTTT. Its protein is CSGSAGPLTDTQYF.

There are a few counts of this clonotype. The chain is built from TRBV6-2 or TRBV6-3 and TRBJ1-5, with D unclear. Germline assignment: CDR1 MNHEY and CDR2 SVGEGT. V was pared by 4 bases and J by 3 bases, with 13 bases between. The length of the CDR3 is 15 residues. The CDR3 loop is CASSSRTSANQPQHF. CDR3 sequence (DNA): TGTGCCAGCAGTTCCCGGACTTCTGCCAATCAGCCCCAGCATTTT.